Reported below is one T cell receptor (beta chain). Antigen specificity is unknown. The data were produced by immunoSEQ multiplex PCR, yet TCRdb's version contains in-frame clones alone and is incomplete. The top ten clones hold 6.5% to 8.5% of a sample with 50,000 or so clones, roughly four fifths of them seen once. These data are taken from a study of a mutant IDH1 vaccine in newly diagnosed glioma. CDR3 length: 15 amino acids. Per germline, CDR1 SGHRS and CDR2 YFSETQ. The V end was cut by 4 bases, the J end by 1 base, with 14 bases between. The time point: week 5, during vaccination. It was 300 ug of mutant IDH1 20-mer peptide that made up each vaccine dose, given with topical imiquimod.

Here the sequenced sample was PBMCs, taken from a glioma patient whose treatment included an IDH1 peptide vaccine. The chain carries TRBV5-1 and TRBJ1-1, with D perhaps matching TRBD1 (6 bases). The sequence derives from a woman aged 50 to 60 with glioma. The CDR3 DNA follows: TGCGCCAGCAGCCAACGGGGGGCTTCGAACACTGAAGCTTTCTTT. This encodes CASSQRGASNTEAFF.